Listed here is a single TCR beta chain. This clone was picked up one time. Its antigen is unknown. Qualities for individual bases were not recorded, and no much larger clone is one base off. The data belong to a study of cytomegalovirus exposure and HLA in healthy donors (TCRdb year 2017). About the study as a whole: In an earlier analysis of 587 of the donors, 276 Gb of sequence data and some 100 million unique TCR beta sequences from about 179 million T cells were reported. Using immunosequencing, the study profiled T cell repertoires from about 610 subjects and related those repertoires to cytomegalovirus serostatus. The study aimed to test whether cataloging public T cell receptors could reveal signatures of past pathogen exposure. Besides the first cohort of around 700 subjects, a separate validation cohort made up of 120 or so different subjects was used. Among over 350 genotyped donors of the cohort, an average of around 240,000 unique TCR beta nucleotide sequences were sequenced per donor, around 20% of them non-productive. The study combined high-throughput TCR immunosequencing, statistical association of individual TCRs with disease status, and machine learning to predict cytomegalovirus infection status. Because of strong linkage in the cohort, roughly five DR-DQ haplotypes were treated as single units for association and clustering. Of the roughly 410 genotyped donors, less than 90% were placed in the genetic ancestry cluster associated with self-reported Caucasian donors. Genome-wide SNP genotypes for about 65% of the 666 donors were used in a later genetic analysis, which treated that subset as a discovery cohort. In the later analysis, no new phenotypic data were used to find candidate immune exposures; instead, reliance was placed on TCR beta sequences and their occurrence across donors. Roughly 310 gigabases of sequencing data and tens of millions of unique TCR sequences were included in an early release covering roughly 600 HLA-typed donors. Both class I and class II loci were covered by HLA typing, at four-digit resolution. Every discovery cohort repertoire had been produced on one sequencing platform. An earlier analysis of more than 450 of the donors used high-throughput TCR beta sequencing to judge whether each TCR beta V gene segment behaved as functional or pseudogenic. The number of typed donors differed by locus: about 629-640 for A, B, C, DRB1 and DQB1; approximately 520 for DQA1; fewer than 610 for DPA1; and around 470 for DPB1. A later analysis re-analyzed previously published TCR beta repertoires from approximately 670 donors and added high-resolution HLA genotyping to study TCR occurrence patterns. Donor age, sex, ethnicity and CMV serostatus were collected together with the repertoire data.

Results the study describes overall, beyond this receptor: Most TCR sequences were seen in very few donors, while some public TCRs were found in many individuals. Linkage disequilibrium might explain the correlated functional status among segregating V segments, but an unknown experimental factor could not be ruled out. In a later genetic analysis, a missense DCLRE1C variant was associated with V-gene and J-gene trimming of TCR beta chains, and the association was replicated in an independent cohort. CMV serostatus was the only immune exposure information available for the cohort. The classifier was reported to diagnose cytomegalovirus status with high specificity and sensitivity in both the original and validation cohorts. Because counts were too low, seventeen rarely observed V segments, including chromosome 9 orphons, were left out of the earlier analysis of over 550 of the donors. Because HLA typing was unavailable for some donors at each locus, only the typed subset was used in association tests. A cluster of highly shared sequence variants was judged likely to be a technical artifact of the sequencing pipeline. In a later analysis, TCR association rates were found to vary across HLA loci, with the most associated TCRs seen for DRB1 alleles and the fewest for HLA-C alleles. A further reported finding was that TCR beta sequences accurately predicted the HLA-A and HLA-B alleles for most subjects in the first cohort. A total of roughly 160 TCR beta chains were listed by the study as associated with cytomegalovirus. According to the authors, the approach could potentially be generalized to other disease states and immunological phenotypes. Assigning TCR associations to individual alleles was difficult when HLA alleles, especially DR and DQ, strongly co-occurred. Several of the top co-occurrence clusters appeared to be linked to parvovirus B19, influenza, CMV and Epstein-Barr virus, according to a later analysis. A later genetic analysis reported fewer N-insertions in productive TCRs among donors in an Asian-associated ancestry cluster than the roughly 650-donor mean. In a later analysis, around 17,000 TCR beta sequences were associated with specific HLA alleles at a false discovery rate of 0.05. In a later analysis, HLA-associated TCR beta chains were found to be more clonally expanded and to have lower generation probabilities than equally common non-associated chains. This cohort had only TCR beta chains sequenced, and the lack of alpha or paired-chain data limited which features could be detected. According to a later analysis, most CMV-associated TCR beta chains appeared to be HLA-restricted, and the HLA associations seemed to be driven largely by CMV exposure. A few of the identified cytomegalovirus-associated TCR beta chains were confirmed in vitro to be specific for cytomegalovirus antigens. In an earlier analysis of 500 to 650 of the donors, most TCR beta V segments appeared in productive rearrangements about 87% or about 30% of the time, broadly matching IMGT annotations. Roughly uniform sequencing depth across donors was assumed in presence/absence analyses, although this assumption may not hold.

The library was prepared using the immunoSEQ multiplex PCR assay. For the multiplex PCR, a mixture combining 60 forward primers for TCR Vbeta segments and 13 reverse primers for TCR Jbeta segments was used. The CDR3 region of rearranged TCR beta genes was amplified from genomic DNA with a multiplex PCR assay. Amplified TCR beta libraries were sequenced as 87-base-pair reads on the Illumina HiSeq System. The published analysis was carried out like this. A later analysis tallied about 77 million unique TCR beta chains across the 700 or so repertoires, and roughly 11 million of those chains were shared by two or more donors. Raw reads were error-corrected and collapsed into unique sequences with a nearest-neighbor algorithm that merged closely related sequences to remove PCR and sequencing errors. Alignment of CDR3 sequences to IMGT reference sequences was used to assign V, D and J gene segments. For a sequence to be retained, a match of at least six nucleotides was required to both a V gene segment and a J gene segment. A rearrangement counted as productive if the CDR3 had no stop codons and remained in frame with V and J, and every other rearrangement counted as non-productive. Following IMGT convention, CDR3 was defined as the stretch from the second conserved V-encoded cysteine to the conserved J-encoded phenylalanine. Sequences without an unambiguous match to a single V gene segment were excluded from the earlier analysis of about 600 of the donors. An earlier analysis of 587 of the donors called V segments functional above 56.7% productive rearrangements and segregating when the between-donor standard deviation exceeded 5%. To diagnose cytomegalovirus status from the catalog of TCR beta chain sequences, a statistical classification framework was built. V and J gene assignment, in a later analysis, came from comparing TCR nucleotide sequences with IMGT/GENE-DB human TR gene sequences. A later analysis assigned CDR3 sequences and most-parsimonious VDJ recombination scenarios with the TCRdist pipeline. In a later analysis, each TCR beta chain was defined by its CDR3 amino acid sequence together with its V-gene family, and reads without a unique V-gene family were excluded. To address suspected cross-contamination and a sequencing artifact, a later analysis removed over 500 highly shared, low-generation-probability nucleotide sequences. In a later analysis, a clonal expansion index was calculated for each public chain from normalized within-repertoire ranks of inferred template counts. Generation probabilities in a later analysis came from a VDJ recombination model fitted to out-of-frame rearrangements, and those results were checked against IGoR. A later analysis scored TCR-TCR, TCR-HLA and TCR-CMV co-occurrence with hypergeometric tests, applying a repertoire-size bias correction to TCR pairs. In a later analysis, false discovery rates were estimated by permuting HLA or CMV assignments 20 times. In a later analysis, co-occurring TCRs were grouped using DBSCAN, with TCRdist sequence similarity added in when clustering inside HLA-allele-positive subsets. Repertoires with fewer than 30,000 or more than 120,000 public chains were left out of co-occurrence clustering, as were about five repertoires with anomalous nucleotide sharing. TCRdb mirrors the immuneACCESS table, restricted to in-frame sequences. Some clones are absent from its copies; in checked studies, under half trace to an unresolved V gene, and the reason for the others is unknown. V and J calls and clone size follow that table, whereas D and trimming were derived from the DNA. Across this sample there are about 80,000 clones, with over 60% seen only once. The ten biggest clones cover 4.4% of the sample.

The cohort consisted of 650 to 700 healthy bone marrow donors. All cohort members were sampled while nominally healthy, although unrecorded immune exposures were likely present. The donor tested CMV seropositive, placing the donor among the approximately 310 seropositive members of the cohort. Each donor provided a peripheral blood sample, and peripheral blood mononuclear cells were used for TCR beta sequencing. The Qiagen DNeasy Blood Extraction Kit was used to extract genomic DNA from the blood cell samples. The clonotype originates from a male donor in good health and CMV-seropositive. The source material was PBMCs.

The DNA is as follows: TGTGCCAGCAGTTACTCGTCAGGGTATGGCACAGATACGCAGTATTTT. Its translation is CASSYSSGYGTDTQYF. The rearrangement combines TRBV6-6 with TRBJ2-3, with a weak D call of TRBD1 (5 bases match). Taken from cysteine to phenylalanine, the CDR3 has 16 residues. Solely the CDR3 DNA is kept, with 48 bases framed from the first base. CDR1 MNHNY and CDR2 SVGAGI were looked up in the germline V gene (reference sequence). V is pared back by 0 bases and J by 1 base, with 11 bases lying between the germline termini.